This TCR beta chain was sequenced in a study of cytomegalovirus exposure and HLA in healthy donors. PCR primers comprised 60 Vbeta and 13 Jbeta primers. Original processing notes: Later analysis identified tens of millions of unique TCR beta chains, 10 million to 12 million shared. Clones were read by immunoSEQ multiplex PCR, and TCRdb kept only the in-frame ones, dropping some. The V and J calls and the clone size are those of that table, but D and trimming were determined from the DNA. This table holds some 150,000 clones, around 79% found once. For this clone: Antigen specificity is unknown.

V lost 7 bases and J 6 bases, leaving 9 bases between the germline ends. Per the germline V gene, CDR1 is SNHLY and CDR2 is FYNNEI. The CDR3 has 11 residues. Regarding the study as a whole: CMV serostatus was the sole immune exposure data available. Later analysis identified a missense DCLRE1C variant that was linked to TCR beta V- and J-gene trimming.

This rearrangement joins TRBV2 to TRBJ1-1; unclear D gene. The sequencing sample was made of PBMCs. The sequence was collected from a woman aged 40-49 years in good health and CMV-seropositive. CDR3: CASKTDAEAFF. Written as DNA, the CDR3 is TGTGCCAGCAAAACAGATGCTGAAGCTTTCTTT.